The sequence of this T cell receptor beta chain was determined in a study of cytomegalovirus exposure and HLA in healthy donors. Points from the study as a whole: In a later analysis, HLA-C alleles had the fewest associated TCRs, DRB1 alleles the most. Per a prior analysis, the majority of TCR beta V segments were productive roughly 90% or roughly 30% of the time.

Trimming removed 0 bases at V and 0 bases at J, with 6 bases between. Germline CDR1 and CDR2: SGDLS and YYNGEE. The CDR3 loop spans 14 amino acids. The PCR had 60 Vbeta and 13 Jbeta primers. The method was immunoSEQ multiplex PCR; TCRdb's version includes in-frame clones alone and lacks a portion of them. This sample has some 150,000 clones, with 75% to 85% found just once. In the case of this clone: As yet, its antigen is unknown. The identical CDR3 is also encoded by other nucleotide sequences in the sample.

This sequence originates from a woman aged 35 to 49 in good health and CMV-seronegative. The J gene is TRBJ1-1, the V gene TRBV9; no clear D. Sequenced: PBMCs. The CDR3 sequence: CASSVVELNTEAFF. The CDR3 nucleotides are TGTGCCAGCAGCGTAGTAGAGTTGAACACTGAAGCTTTCTTT.